These 2 T cell receptor beta chains share one sample of origin, sequenced in a study of T cell clones after liver transplantation. The repertoire was sequenced with immunoSEQ multiplex PCR; TCRdb's copy has only in-frame clones and lacks some. The data show about 100,000 clones, with 82% seen just once and 0.99% held by the top ten. Sequencing was performed on CD4+ T cells from blood, taken before liver transplant. All receptors derive from a human donor who received a liver transplant.

The chain recombines TRBV20-1 with TRBJ1-2; D gene unclear. V was trimmed by 6 bases and J by 4 bases, leaving 9 bases between them. Germline values: CDR1 DFQATT, CDR2 SNEGSKA (reference sequence). The CDR3 contains 11 residues. The CDR3 DNA reads TGCAGTGCCGAAGTCCCCTATGGCTACACCTTC. It encodes CSAEVPYGYTF.

V is TRBV5-1 and J is TRBJ1-6, with a possible D match to TRBD1 (5 bases). V gave up 4 bases and J gave up 7 bases, with 15 bases separating them. There are 15 residues in the CDR3. Germline-derived CDR1 and CDR2 are SGHRS and YFSETQ. CDR3 protein: CASSPYRDSNSPLHF. In DNA form, the CDR3 reads TGCGCCAGCAGCCCATACCGGGACTCAAATTCACCCCTCCACTTT. The full variable domain, in which reference TRBV5-1 and TRBJ1-6 provide the parts outside the CDR3, is KAGVTQTPRYLIKTRGQQVTLSCSPISGHRSVSWYQQTPGQGLQFLFEYFSETQRNKGNFPGRFSGRQFSNSRSEMNVSTLELGDSALYLCASSPYRDSNSPLHFGNGTRLTVT.